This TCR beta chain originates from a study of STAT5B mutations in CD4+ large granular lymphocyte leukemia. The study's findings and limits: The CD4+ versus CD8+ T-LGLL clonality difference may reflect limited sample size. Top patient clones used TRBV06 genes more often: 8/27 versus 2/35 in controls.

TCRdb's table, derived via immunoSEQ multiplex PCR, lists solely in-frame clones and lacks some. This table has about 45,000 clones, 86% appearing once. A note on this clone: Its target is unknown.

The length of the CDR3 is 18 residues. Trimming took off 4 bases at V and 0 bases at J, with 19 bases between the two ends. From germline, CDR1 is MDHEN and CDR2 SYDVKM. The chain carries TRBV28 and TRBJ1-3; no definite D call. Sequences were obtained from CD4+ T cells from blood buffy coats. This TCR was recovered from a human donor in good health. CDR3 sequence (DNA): TGTGCCAGCAGTTCCGCATTGTTAGGGCAGTCCTCTGGAAACACCATATATTTT. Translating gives CASSSALLGQSSGNTIYF.